This T cell receptor beta chain was sequenced in a study of blood T cell repertoires in COVID-19. Repertoires were generated with immunoSEQ multiplex PCR, while TCRdb's copy carries only in-frame clones and drops some. This sample carries hundreds of thousands of clones, about 83% of them seen once, and the ten largest clones take 1.3%. The germline V and J ends were trimmed by 6 bases and 2 bases, with 13 bases remaining between them. Germline CDR1 MRHNA, CDR2 SNTAGT. The CDR3 runs to 14 residues. Sequencing was performed on peripheral blood. The clonotype originates from a woman aged 25 to 39 with COVID-19, enrolled during active disease. V is TRBV6-4 and J is TRBJ2-5; possible D gene TRBD1, 5 bases. The CDR3 reads CASSQQQVQETQYF. The CDR3 DNA sequence: TGTGCCAGCAGCCAACAACAGGTACAAGAGACCCAGTACTTC.